This passage covers 32 T cell receptor beta chains from one sample sequenced in a study of T cells in Graves' hyperthyroidism and ophthalmopathy. TCR beta CDR3 regions were amplified from RNA. First-round RT-PCR targeting the TCR CDR3 was performed with the HTBI primer set. One entry per CDR3 protein results from TCRdb running MiXCR on the multiplex PCR reads. The sample lists 700,000 to 950,000 distinct CDR3 sequences; about a third were seen once. Sequenced sample: blood. All receptors come from a woman aged 40 to 50 with Graves' hyperthyroidism.

The chain has TRBV20-1 and TRBJ2-2, with D tentatively TRBD1 (5 bases). Germline CDR1 DFQATT, CDR2 SNEGSKA (reference sequence). This CDR3 has 14 residues. Trimming stripped 0 bases from V and 2 bases from J, with 7 bases between. CDR3 loop: CSARETVNTGELFF. CDR3 in DNA: TGCAGTGCTAGAGAGACAGTAAACACCGGGGAGCTGTTTTTT.

This clonotype was seen more than once but under ten times. The J gene is TRBJ1-5, the V gene TRBV7-2, with 7 bases lining up with TRBD1. Looked up from germline, CDR1 is SGHTA and CDR2 is FQGNSA. CDR3 length: 18 residues. J lost 4 bases, V lost 1 base, and 13 bases had no gene match. The CDR3 sequence is CASSLEGLRPGGNQPQHF. CDR3 sequence (DNA): TGTGCCAGCAGCTTAGAGGGGTTACGTCCAGGGGGGAATCAGCCCCAGCATTTT.

V usage is TRBV20-1 and J usage is TRBJ2-3; perhaps D is TRBD1 or TRBD2 (5 bases each). The V and J ends lost 5 bases and 4 bases respectively, with 16 bases between them. Per the germline V gene, CDR1 is DFQATT and CDR2 is SNEGSKA (reference sequence). This CDR3 has 14 amino acids. The CDR3 spells CSAPENQGADTQYF. In nucleotides, the CDR3 is TGCAGTGCTCCGGAGAACCAGGGAGCAGATACGCAGTATTTT.

This clonotype was detected once. The rearrangement links TRBV30 to TRBJ1-1, with D maybe TRBD1 (5 bases). This CDR3 has 12 amino acids. Germline-derived CDR1 and CDR2 are GTSNPN and SVGIG (reference sequence). V was cut by 8 bases and J by 5 bases, with 15 bases left in between. CDR3 DNA sequence: TGTGCCGGGTCGCCGGCAGGGACTGAAGCTTTCTTT. It translates to CAGSPAGTEAFF.

This clonotype came up many times. The chain combines TRBV19 with TRBJ1-2; perhaps TRBD1 as D (5 bases). This CDR3 is 12 amino acids long. The germline CDR1 and CDR2 sequences are LNHDA and SQIVND (reference sequence). Trimming removed 5 bases at V and 3 bases at J, with 7 bases between. As DNA, the CDR3 is TGTGCCAGTAGTTGGGGGGACTATGGCTACACCTTC. This gives the protein CASSWGDYGYTF.

Only a few counts were recorded for this clonotype. The chain links TRBV4-1 to TRBJ1-5; 11 nucleotides line up with TRBD1. Trimming cost V 4 bases and J 2 bases; bases outside gene matches: 7. The CDR3 consists of 17 residues. Germline V gene sequence: CDR1 MGHRA, CDR2 YSYEKL. The chain's CDR3 is CASSPWTGGEGNQPQHF. Written as DNA, the CDR3 is TGCGCCAGCAGCCCGTGGACAGGGGGCGAGGGCAATCAGCCCCAGCATTTT.

V is TRBV5-5 and J is TRBJ1-2; weak D call: TRBD1 (5 bases). V lost 4 bases and J lost 3, with 19 bases in between. The CDR3 is 16 residues long. CDR1 is SGHKS, CDR2 YYEKEE, per germline (reference sequence). In DNA form, the CDR3 reads TGTGCCAGCAGCCGGGGACTACCGTTAATGGACTATGGCTACACCTTC. Encoded protein: CASSRGLPLMDYGYTF. The variable domain in full, with the rest retrieved from reference TRBV5-5 and TRBJ1-2, is DAGVTQSPTHLIKTRGQQVTLRCSPISGHKSVSWYQQVLGQGPQFIFQYYEKEERGRGNFPDRFSARQFPNYSSELNVNALLLGDSALYLCASSRGLPLMDYGYTFGSGTRLTVV.

The rearrangement joins TRBV20-1 to TRBJ1-5; no definite D call. The ends were cut back, 3 bases at V and 7 bases at J, with 7 bases in the middle. CDR1 and CDR2 from the germline V gene are DFQATT and SNEGSKA (reference sequence). This CDR3 spans 11 amino acids. Here the CDR3 reads CSASLWQPQHF. CDR3 coding DNA: TGCAGTGCTAGTCTATGGCAGCCCCAGCATTTT.

The rearrangement uses TRBV10-3 and TRBJ1-1, with 8 bases identical to TRBD1. V shed 10 bases and J 6 bases; nucleotides not matched to a gene: 13. Germline V lookup: CDR1 ENHRY, CDR2 SYGVKD. This CDR3 is 14 amino acids long. CDR3 sequence reads: CASSDNRGLPEAFF. The CDR3 bases are TGTGCCAGCAGCGATAACAGGGGGTTGCCTGAAGCTTTCTTT.

The rearrangement links TRBV5-1 to TRBJ1-6, with 8 positions matching TRBD1. CDR3 length: 18 residues. Germline V gene lookup returns CDR1 SGHRS and CDR2 YFSETQ. V lost 4 bases and J lost 7; bases outside the gene matches: 16. CDR3 in DNA: TGCGCCAGCAGCGCGGTAGGAGCAGGGGGCGGTTTCAATTCACCCCTCCACTTT. Translated: CASSAVGAGGGFNSPLHF.

A few counts support this clonotype. The rearrangement joins TRBV7-2 to TRBJ1-1, with 9 bases matching TRBD1. There are 18 residues in the CDR3. The junction had 12 bases not matched to a gene; V was cut back by 3 bases and J by 1 base. Germline V CDR1 and CDR2: SGHTA, FQGNSA. CDR3 DNA sequence: TGTGCCAGCAGCTTGACAGGGACGGACAGGGGTCGGAACACTGAAGCTTTCTTT. Encoded protein: CASSLTGTDRGRNTEAFF.

This clonotype appeared a few times. This chain connects TRBV20-1 to TRBJ1-5, with 7 bases fitting TRBD1. Germline V lookup: CDR1 DFQATT, CDR2 SNEGSKA (reference sequence). The CDR3 has 13 residues. The J segment lost 5 bases and the V segment lost 4 bases, leaving 5 bases of the junction unmatched. CDR3 amino acids: CSATGQIYQPQHF. The CDR3 DNA reads TGCAGTGCTACGGGACAGATCTATCAGCCCCAGCATTTT.

This clonotype was observed many times. This chain joins TRBV7-9 and TRBJ1-6, with 9 bases matching TRBD1. The CDR3 has 18 residues. Germline V gene lookup returns CDR1 SEHNR and CDR2 FQNEAQ (reference sequence). With V trimmed by 5 bases and J by 4 bases, 12 bases remained unmatched. CDR3 loop: CASSLDQWDRDYNSPLHF. The CDR3 DNA reads as TGTGCCAGCAGCCTAGATCAATGGGACAGGGATTATAATTCACCCCTCCACTTT.

V and J are TRBV30 and TRBJ1-1; D gene uncertain. Germline CDR1 is GTSNPN and CDR2 is SVGIG (reference sequence). The CDR3 covers 13 residues. The V end lost 4 bases, the J end lost 2 bases, and 11 bases lay between the germline ends. CDR3 region: CAWTLDLNTEAFF. In DNA, the CDR3 is TGTGCCTGGACCCTGGACCTTAACACTGAAGCTTTCTTT.

Points on this clonotype: This sequence may be a read error, since a much larger clone differs from it by one base. This chain connects TRBV3-1 to TRBJ1-6; D not resolved. Looked up from germline, CDR1 is LGHDT and CDR2 is YNNKEL (reference sequence). CDR3 length: 12 amino acids. CDR3: CASSQARSRLHF. For the CDR3, the DNA is TGTGCCAGCAGCCAAGCACGGTCACGCCTCCACTTT.

V usage is TRBV12-5 and J usage is TRBJ2-2; D is possibly TRBD2 (7 bases). There are 16 residues in the CDR3. From germline, CDR1 is LGHNT and CDR2 FRNRAP. The V gene lost 1 base and the J gene lost 5 bases, with 14 bases spanning the gap. CDR3 in DNA: TGTGCTAGTGGTTTGGCTGGGGGGGGGCGTACCGGGGAGCTGTTTTTT. Its protein product is CASGLAGGGRTGELFF.

Comment on this clonotype: One end of the junction fails to match germline, which may point to a read error. V usage is TRBV7-3 and J usage is TRBJ1-1; tentatively, D is TRBD1 (5 bases). CDR3 length: 15 amino acids. The V gene's germline CDR1 is SGHTA and CDR2 FQGTGA. The CDR3 DNA reads TGTGCCAGCAGCTTAACCCCCCCTCAGGACACTGAAGCTATCTTT. Amino acids: CASSLTPPQDTEAIF. Drawing the rest from reference TRBV7-3 and TRBJ1-1, the complete variable domain is GAGVSQTPSNKVTEKGKYVELRCDPISGHTALYWYRQSLGQGPEFLIYFQGTGAADDSGLPNDRFFAVRPEGSVSTLKIQRTERGDSAVYLCASSLTPPQDTEAIFGQGTRLTVV.

Note on this clonotype: This sequence may be a read error, since a much larger clone differs from it by one base. The gene calls are TRBV12-3 or TRBV12-4 and TRBJ2-7; no clear D gene. The CDR3 contains 13 residues. The CDR3 loop reads CASGLSASYEQYF. CDR3 coding DNA: TGTGCCAGCGGTTTGTCGGCTTCCTACGAGCAGTACTTC.

This clonotype was seen more than once but under ten times. The V gene is TRBV19, the J gene TRBJ1-5, with D possibly matching TRBD1 (6 bases). Between the trimmed V and J ends, which lost 9 bases and 0 bases, there was a span of 21 bases. CDR3 length: 17 residues. The germline V gene has CDR1 LNHDA and CDR2 SQIVND (reference sequence). The CDR3 coding sequence is TGTGCCAGCACTTCGACAGGTCAAGTTTATAGCAATCAGCCCCAGCATTTT. It encodes CASTSTGQVYSNQPQHF.

This clonotype was seen at least ten times. This rearrangement joins TRBV4-1 to TRBJ2-7; the D call may be TRBD1 or TRBD2 (5 bases each). The CDR3 runs to 14 residues. V shed 3 bases and J shed 2 bases, with 11 bases lying between them. Germline CDR1 reads MGHRA; CDR2 reads YSYEKL. The CDR3 DNA sequence: TGCGCCAGCAGCCAGGTGGGACGAACCTACGAGCAGTACTTC. The encoded protein is CASSQVGRTYEQYF.

The chain uses TRBV5-4 and TRBJ1-2, with a tentative D call TRBD1 (5 bases). The germline CDR1 and CDR2 sequences are SGHNT and YYREEE (reference sequence). V shed 4 bases and J shed 4 bases, with 17 bases lying between them. The CDR3 extends over 15 amino acids. The CDR3 region has the DNA TGTGCCAGCAGCCAAGAATCGGGAAGGGGCTATGGCTACACCTTC. Its protein is CASSQESGRGYGYTF.

With regard to this clonotype: A single base separates this from a much larger clone, so it may be a read error. The chain joins TRBV5-4 to TRBJ1-1; 7 bases match TRBD1. From germline, CDR1 is SGHNT and CDR2 YYREEE (reference sequence). The CDR3 totals 14 residues. The CDR3 nucleotides read TGTGCCAGCAGCGAGACAGGGCTGAACACTGAAGCTTCCTTT. Translated: CASSETGLNTEASF.

In the case of this clonotype: One junction end disagrees with the germline gene, perhaps due to a read error. This chain links TRBV29-1 with TRBJ2-7; the match to TRBD1 covers 7 bases. CDR3 size: 13 residues. From germline, CDR1 is SQVTM and CDR2 ANQGSEA. The CDR3 sequence is CSAGDSSSFEQYF. The DNA of the CDR3 is TGCAGCGCTGGGGACAGTAGCTCCTTCGAGCAGTACTTC.

Details on this clonotype: Germline and junction disagree at one end, which may indicate a read error. V gene TRBV20-1 combines with J gene TRBJ2-2; tentative D call: TRBD2 (6 bases). Germline assignment: CDR1 DFQATT and CDR2 SNEGSKA (reference sequence). The CDR3 is 16 amino acids. The CDR3 sequence is CSARDDEGRYTRELFF. CDR3 bases: TGCAGTGCTAGAGATGACGAGGGGAGGTACACCCGGGAGCTGTTTTTT.

The sample holds many counts of this clonotype. The chain recombines TRBV7-2 with TRBJ1-1, with 7 bases that match TRBD1. The CDR3 spans 14 residues. V lost 3 bases to trimming and J lost 5 bases; unmatched junction nucleotides: 6. CDR1 and CDR2 (germline): SGHTA, FQGNSA. In DNA form, the CDR3 reads TGTGCCAGCAGCTTGGGCAGGGGGGGGACTGAAGCTTTCTTT. Encoded protein: CASSLGRGGTEAFF.

The gene calls are TRBV10-3 and TRBJ2-2, with no clear D. This CDR3 has 14 residues. Trimming shortened V by 0 bases and J by 5 bases, and 7 bases separated the two germline ends. CDR1 and CDR2 from the germline V gene are ENHRY and SYGVKD. The CDR3 region is CAISESIGTGELFF. DNA for the CDR3: TGTGCCATCAGTGAGTCGATCGGGACCGGGGAGCTGTTTTTT.

The table lists this clonotype with a few counts. This chain uses TRBV6-6 with TRBJ2-5, with D perhaps assigned TRBD1 or TRBD2 (5 bases each). There are 12 residues in the CDR3. The germline gives CDR1 MNHNY, CDR2 SVGAGI (reference sequence). Trimming removed 7 bases from V and 7 bases from J, with 13 bases in between. The CDR3 coding sequence is TGTGCCAGCACACGGGGCCGGGGGACCCAGTACTTC. This gives the protein CASTRGRGTQYF.

The rearrangement joins TRBV5-1 to TRBJ1-1; perhaps TRBD1 as D (5 bases). CDR1 SGHRS and CDR2 YFSETQ come from the germline V gene. V gave up 1 base and J gave up 1 base, with 14 bases separating them. The CDR3 totals 16 residues. CDR3: CASSLSPGTANTEAFF. In DNA, the CDR3 is TGCGCCAGCAGCTTGTCCCCCGGGACGGCGAACACTGAAGCTTTCTTT.

This clonotype was counted many times. The chain carries TRBV19 and TRBJ1-6; a possible D gene is TRBD1 (6 bases). Per the germline V gene, CDR1 is LNHDA and CDR2 is SQIVND (reference sequence). CDR3 size: 12 residues. V was pared by 5 bases and J by 11 bases, with 10 bases between. DNA for the CDR3: TGTGCCAGTAGTGGAACAGGGCCACCCCTCCACTTT. Residues: CASSGTGPPLHF.

The V and J genes are TRBV6-5 and TRBJ2-7, with D possibly being TRBD2 (6 bases). This CDR3 contains 14 residues. The V and J ends lost 1 base and 3 bases respectively, with 10 bases between them. CDR1 is MNHEY and CDR2 is SVGAGI in the germline V gene. CDR3 region: CASSYWEAYYEQYF. CDR3 DNA: TGTGCCAGCAGTTACTGGGAGGCCTACTACGAGCAGTACTTC.

The chain links TRBV7-9 to TRBJ2-5; 10 nucleotides line up with TRBD1. V was clipped by 5 bases and J by 4 bases; unmatched bases: 7. This CDR3 comprises 15 residues. Germline V gene sequence: CDR1 SEHNR, CDR2 FQNEAQ (reference sequence). CDR3 sequence reads: CASSPRGTGAETQYF. DNA for the CDR3: TGTGCCAGCAGCCCCCGGGGGACAGGGGCAGAGACCCAGTACTTC.

This CDR3 is CASSESQVFVYGYTF. The CDR3 nucleotides are TGTGCCAGCAGTGAAAGTCAGGTCTTCGTCTATGGCTACACCTTC. V gene TRBV2 combines with J gene TRBJ1-2; D call uncertain. Germline CDR1 SNHLY, CDR2 FYNNEI. The CDR3 totals 15 residues. V lost 2 bases and J 4 bases, leaving 14 bases between the germline ends.